The rows below give T cell receptor beta chains drawn from one sample of a study of Ad26.COV2.S vaccination and SARS-CoV-2 variants. The protocol was immunoSEQ multiplex PCR, while the TCRdb copy is restricted to in-frame clones and leaves out a portion. The data show around 270,000 clones, with around 88% seen just once and 2.9% held by the top ten. The sample was peripheral blood, taken in a trial of Ad26.COV2.S vaccine versus placebo. Source of these receptors: a person between 18 and 65 years old who received the Ad26.COV2.S COVID-19 vaccine or a placebo. Both conserved end residues are part of each CDR3. D genes are given only for firm matches. Not all rows give a size; the values are once, few, many and, for expanded clones, a class.

>-|TRBJ2-3|-|TRBV9
CASSVGGVNTQYF
TGTGCCAGCAGCGTAGGCGGGGTGAATACGCAGTATTTT
>-|TRBJ1-1|TRBD1|TRBV6-2/TRBV6-3
CASSYSTGDMNTEAFF
TGTGCCAGCAGTTACTCGACAGGGGATATGAACACTGAAGCTTTCTTT
>-|TRBJ1-4|-|TRBV6-5
CASSYSGEKLFF
TGTGCCAGCAGTTACTCGGGGGAAAAACTGTTTTTT
>-|TRBJ2-1|TRBD2|TRBV7-2
CASSPRTSGSNEQFF
TGTGCCAGCAGCCCCCGGACTAGCGGGAGTAATGAGCAGTTCTTC
>-|TRBJ2-5|TRBD1|TRBV5-6
CASSSRQGRVGETQYF
TGTGCCAGCAGCTCCCGACAGGGGCGGGTAGGGGAGACCCAGTACTTC
>-|TRBJ2-1|TRBD2|TRBV29-1
CSVVTSGKLLTRSSYNEQFF
TGCAGCGTTGTAACTAGCGGGAAATTACTAACCAGGAGCTCCTACAATGAGCAGTTCTTC
>-|TRBJ1-4|-|TRBV5-1
CASSLAGQRNEKLFF
TGCGCCAGCAGCTTGGCGGGACAAAGAAATGAAAAACTGTTTTTT
>-|TRBJ2-1|TRBD2|TRBV5-5
CASSFSSGRQFF
TGTGCCAGCAGTTTCTCTAGCGGGCGTCAGTTCTTC
>-|TRBJ1-1|-|TRBV9
CASSGDPRYMNTEAFF
TGTGCCAGCAGCGGAGACCCCCGTTATATGAACACTGAAGCTTTCTTT
>-|TRBJ1-1|TRBD1|TRBV7-9
CASSWDSFTEAFF
TGTGCCAGCAGTTGGGACAGTTTCACTGAAGCTTTCTTT
>-|TRBJ1-2|-|TRBV28
CASSLMGGESFGYTF
TGTGCCAGCAGTTTAATGGGGGGCGAGTCTTTTGGCTACACCTTC
>-|TRBJ2-1|-|TRBV7-8
CASSLGGGYYNEQFF
TGTGCCAGCAGCTTAGGCGGGGGCTACTACAATGAGCAGTTCTTC
>-|TRBJ1-1|TRBD1|TRBV7-9
CASSLGLAGGTGSEAFF
TGTGCCAGCAGCTTAGGGCTTGCAGGGGGGACAGGGTCTGAAGCTTTCTTT
>-|TRBJ1-2|-|TRBV7-9
CASSLRYGYTF
TGTGCCAGCAGCTTACGATATGGCTACACCTTC
>-|TRBJ2-3|-|TRBV18
CASSPPNTDTQYF
TGTGCCAGCTCACCCCCGAACACAGATACGCAGTATTTT
>-|TRBJ1-5|TRBD1|TRBV7-4
CASSWGQESYSNQPQHF
TGTGCCAGCAGCTGGGGACAGGAGAGTTATAGCAATCAGCCCCAGCATTTT
>-|TRBJ2-6|TRBD2|TRBV2
CASRWGTTGANVLTF
TGTGCCAGCCGCTGGGGGACTACTGGGGCCAACGTCCTGACTTTC
>-|TRBJ2-3|-|TRBV4-3
CASSQKPVDTQYF
TGCGCCAGCAGCCAAAAGCCAGTAGATACGCAGTATTTT
>-|TRBJ2-3|TRBD1|TRBV19
CASSKSGTASTDTQYF
TGTGCCAGTAGTAAGTCGGGGACAGCAAGCACAGATACGCAGTATTTT
>-|TRBJ2-7|TRBD2|TRBV13
CASTLSGGAYEQYF
TGTGCCAGCACCCTTAGCGGGGGGGCCTACGAGCAGTACTTC
>-|TRBJ2-5|TRBD2|TRBV7-2
CASSSGLVKETQYF
TGTGCCAGCAGCTCGGGACTAGTGAAAGAGACCCAGTACTTC
>-|TRBJ1-4|TRBD1|TRBV4-1
CASSTRQGAATNEKLFF
TGCGCCAGCAGCACCCGACAGGGGGCAGCAACTAATGAAAAACTGTTTTTT
>-|TRBJ1-4|-|TRBV7-4
CASSLREATNEKLFF
TGTGCCAGCAGCTTAAGGGAAGCAACTAATGAAAAACTGTTTTTT
>-|TRBJ1-3|-|TRBV27
CASSPQGGSGNTIYF
TGTGCCAGCAGTCCTCAGGGCGGCTCTGGAAACACCATATATTTT
>-|TRBJ2-1|-|TRBV9
CASSVVGGGSYNEQFF
TGTGCCAGCAGCGTAGTAGGGGGTGGCTCCTACAATGAGCAGTTCTTC
>many|TRBJ2-1|-|TRBV7-6
CASSLATGYEQFF
TGTGCCAGCAGCTTAGCAACAGGCTATGAGCAGTTCTTC
>once|TRBJ2-7|TRBD1|TRBV18
CASSPDRSSSYEQYF
TGTGCCAGCTCTCCGGACAGGTCTAGCTCCTACGAGCAGTACTTC
>-|TRBJ1-2|-|TRBV2
CASSERMVSNGYTF
TGTGCCAGCAGTGAACGAATGGTCTCGAACGGCTACACCTTC
>-|TRBJ2-3|TRBD2|TRBV18
CASSPPGLAGGTTDTQYF
TGTGCCAGCTCACCACCAGGACTAGCGGGGGGCACCACAGATACGCAGTATTTT
>-|TRBJ1-2|TRBD1|TRBV5-4
CASSAGQGGGYTF
TGTGCCAGCAGCGCGGGACAGGGTGGTGGCTACACCTTC
>-|TRBJ1-4|-|TRBV4-1
CASSQEEGAPIGKLFF
TGCGCCAGCAGCCAAGAAGAAGGGGCGCCGATAGGAAAACTGTTTTTT
>-|TRBJ2-7|TRBD1|TRBV4-1
CASSNTRGRLYEQYF
TGCGCCAGCAGCAACACCAGGGGGCGCTTGTACGAGCAGTACTTC
>-|TRBJ1-1|-|TRBV7-2
CASSFFRETEAFF
TGTGCCAGCAGCTTTTTCAGGGAAACTGAAGCTTTCTTT
>-|TRBJ1-6|-|TRBV4-3
CASSQESGLRGRLHF
TGCGCCAGCAGCCAAGAGTCGGGACTTCGAGGTCGCCTCCACTTT
>few|TRBJ1-5|-|TRBV7-9
CASSPQSSNQPQHF
TGTGCCAGCAGCCCCCAGAGTAGCAATCAGCCCCAGCATTTT
>-|TRBJ1-2|TRBD1|TRBV4-3
CASSQGQGAYYGYTF
TGCGCCAGCAGCCAAGGACAGGGGGCATACTATGGCTACACCTTC
>-|TRBJ2-4|-|TRBV7-9
CASAAGGGNIQYF
TGTGCCAGCGCCGCCGGAGGCGGAAACATTCAGTACTTC
>once|TRBJ1-1|-|TRBV7-6
CASSKDRSNTEAFF
TGTGCCAGCAGCAAAGACAGGTCCAACACTGAAGCTTTCTTT
>few|TRBJ1-3|-|TRBV7-2
CASSPVSSGNTIYF
TGTGCCAGCAGCCCGGTCTCCTCTGGAAACACCATATATTTT
>-|TRBJ2-3|-|TRBV19
CASSIRGGTDTQYF
TGTGCCAGTAGTATAAGGGGGGGCACAGATACGCAGTATTTT
>-|TRBJ2-6|-|TRBV7-9
CASSLSPSKGSGANVLTF
TGTGCCAGCAGCTTAAGTCCCTCCAAAGGCTCTGGGGCCAACGTCCTGACTTTC
>-|TRBJ2-2|-|TRBV5-1
CASSTGDNTGELFF
TGCGCCAGCAGCACGGGGGACAACACCGGGGAGCTGTTTTTT
>-|TRBJ1-6|-|TRBV6-6
CASSAQGNSPLHF
TGTGCCAGCAGTGCACAGGGAAATTCACCCCTCCACTTT
>few|TRBJ1-2|-|TRBV3-1/TRBV3-2
CASSQDTRVGGYTF
TGTGCCAGCAGCCAAGACACCAGGGTGGGGGGCTACACCTTC
>-|TRBJ1-4|-|TRBV27
CASSWLATNEKLFF
TGTGCCAGCAGCTGGCTTGCAACTAATGAAAAACTGTTTTTT
>-|TRBJ2-1|-|TRBV2
CASSPGLGDREQFF
TGTGCCAGCAGCCCCGGCCTGGGAGACCGTGAGCAGTTCTTC
>-|TRBJ2-5|-|TRBV5-1
CASSLEWVQETQYF
TGCGCCAGCAGCTTGGAGTGGGTACAAGAGACCCAGTACTTC
>few|TRBJ1-2|-|TRBV6-5
CASSLNTAFYGYTF
TGTGCCAGCAGTTTAAATACAGCATTCTATGGCTACACCTTC
>-|TRBJ2-5|-|TRBV4-1
CASSPMDRFQETQYF
TGCGCCAGCAGCCCGATGGACAGATTCCAAGAGACCCAGTACTTC
>-|TRBJ2-5|TRBD2|TRBV4-1
CASSQEWRGAGTGETQYF
TGCGCCAGCAGCCAAGAATGGCGGGGGGCGGGCACTGGGGAGACCCAGTACTTC
>-|TRBJ2-5|-|TRBV2
CASSRGETQYF
TGTGCCAGCAGCCGCGGCGAGACCCAGTACTTC
>few|TRBJ1-1|-|TRBV6-5
CASIGHNTNTEAFF
TGTGCCAGCATTGGGCACAATACGAACACTGAAGCTTTCTTT
>-|TRBJ2-2|TRBD2|TRBV5-1
CASSLRTSNTGELFF
TGCGCCAGCAGCCTACGGACTAGCAACACCGGGGAGCTGTTTTTT
>-|TRBJ1-5|-|TRBV30
CAWSAHGGRQPQHF
TGTGCCTGGAGTGCCCACGGAGGGCGACAGCCCCAGCATTTT
>-|TRBJ2-5|-|TRBV7-9
CASSPAGRGGETQYF
TGTGCCAGCAGCCCCGCGGGAAGAGGGGGCGAGACCCAGTACTTC
>-|TRBJ1-6|-|TRBV12-3/TRBV12-4
CASSSTENSPLHF
TGTGCCAGCAGTTCCACGGAAAATTCACCCCTCCACTTT